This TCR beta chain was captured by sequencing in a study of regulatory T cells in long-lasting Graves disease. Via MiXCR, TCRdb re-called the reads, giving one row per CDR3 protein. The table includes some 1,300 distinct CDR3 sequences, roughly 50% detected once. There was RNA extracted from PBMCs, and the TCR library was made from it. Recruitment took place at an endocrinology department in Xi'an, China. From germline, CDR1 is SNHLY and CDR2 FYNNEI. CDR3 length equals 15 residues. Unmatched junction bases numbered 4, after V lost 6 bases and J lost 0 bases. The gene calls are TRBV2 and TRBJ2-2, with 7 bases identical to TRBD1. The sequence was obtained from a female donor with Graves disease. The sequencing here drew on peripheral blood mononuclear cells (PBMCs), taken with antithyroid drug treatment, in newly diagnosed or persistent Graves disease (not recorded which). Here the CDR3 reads CASSRTGANTGELFF. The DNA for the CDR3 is TGTGCCAGCAGCCGGACAGGCGCGAACACCGGGGAGCTGTTTTTT.